This entry describes one T cell receptor beta chain. Its antigen has not been determined. This may arise from a read error, as a much more abundant clone is one base away. This specimen comes from a study of human T cells and chemical hapten exposure (dated by TCRdb to about 2021). About the investigation overall: The libraries were sequenced as a pool, and the TCR yield per sample differed mostly because of small variations in library volumes within the pool. Peripheral blood TCR repertoire changes were tracked in vivo in alopecia patients during primary and secondary sensitization to the hapten diphenylcyclopropenone (DPC). Each blood RNA sample was used to sequence both TCR alpha and TCR beta chains. What the research found in general, with its limitations: Repeated subsampling changed both the strength of the expansion versus patch-test correlation and the threshold at which that correlation became significant. The number of TCRs above 1 in 1000 frequency did not change with DPC sensitization; there was no evidence of global repertoire structure alterations.

The sample's time point label, in plain terms: healthy volunteer bleed at 2 weeks. Unfractionated whole blood was collected in Tempus Blood RNA tubes, and total RNA was extracted from that blood. Five healthy volunteers served as TCR sequencing controls and were bled at day 0, 2 weeks and 6 weeks. Libraries were constructed by RACE. For sequencing, a NextSeq 500 was employed. Library preparation attached unique molecular identifiers to individual cDNA molecules for quantitative, reproducible TCR counting. Per the authors' processing: Samples had a median of about 90,000 TCRs, with a range from roughly 20,000 to 700,000. The Decombinator software suite was used to annotate V, J and CDR3 in the TCR reads. For PS versus PT1 abundance plots, all samples were subsampled to the same number of TCRs (28,000). Expanded TCRs were defined as absent before sensitization and observed at least eight times at the 2-week time point. Starting from the raw public reads, TCRdb applied fastp trimming at Q25, assembled clones with MiXCR and retained in-frame beta chains. One record per CDR3 amino acid sequence lists the most common genes and DNA. The V and J calls were not made by the authors but by TCRdb's processing. The sample data list 130,000 or so distinct CDR3 sequences, and about 8.2% of these were observed just once. The ten largest clonotypes hold approximately 1.6% of the sample.

From cysteine to phenylalanine, the CDR3 is 13 amino acids long. The CDR3 DNA has 39 bases and is translated from base 1. The germline V gene (reference sequence) provides CDR1 MNHEY and CDR2 SMNVEV. The chain couples TRBV27 to TRBJ2-1; the D gene cannot be resolved reliably. This TCR was sampled from a male donor in good health. Some clones in this sample may be carry-over from other donors' samples. Sequencing was performed on whole blood. The bases read TGTGCCAGCAGTTCCCTGGGGTACAATGAGCGGTTCTTC. This yields the protein CASSSLGYNERFF.